The sequence of this TCR beta chain was determined in a study of OX40 agonist ivuxolimab in advanced cancers. Study as a whole: The group had a mean age of around 60 years, ranged from about 23 to 85, and was 82.7% male. Whole-study results and caveats: CD4+ T cells averaged fewer expanded clones than CD8+ T cells. Normalized expansion of T-cell clones was also low for some nonresponders. There was clonal expansion of CD4+ and CD8+ blood T cells by week 6 at 0.1 to 3.0 mg/kg.

A word on this clone: What it recognizes is unknown.

CDR3 length equals 15 residues. Germline assignment: CDR1 SGHTA and CDR2 FQGNSA. Trimming took 5 bases from V and 6 from J, leaving 18 bases between them. The data were produced by immunoSEQ multiplex PCR, yet TCRdb's version contains in-frame clones alone and is incomplete. Here the sample spans about 130,000 clones, 85% to 95% being singletons. The source of this sequence is an adult with an advanced solid tumor such as melanoma, head and neck, liver or kidney cancer. The chain joins TRBV7-2 to TRBJ2-3, with D perhaps matching TRBD2 (5 bases). The sequenced sample was CD4+ or CD8+ T cells sorted from blood, obtained in a trial of the OX40 agonist ivuxolimab. The CDR3 sequence is CASSPTRNLPDTQYF. For the CDR3, the DNA is TGTGCCAGCAGCCCCACTAGGAACCTTCCGGATACGCAGTATTTT.